This TCR beta chain was captured by sequencing in a study of T cell responses to AZD1222 COVID-19 vaccine. Comments on this clone: Its antigen is still unknown.

The CDR3 consists of 16 residues. V lost 0 bases to trimming and J lost 3 bases; unmatched junction nucleotides: 8. Germline values: CDR1 GTSNPN, CDR2 SVGIG (reference sequence). Study conclusions and caveats: Spike-wide vaccine-associated CD4 TCRs dominated at 160-218 and 743-854.

Only in-frame clones appear in the TCRdb table, and some are missing; sequencing was by immunoSEQ multiplex PCR. The sample holds 94,000 or so clones, roughly 88% seen once. This specimen was peripheral blood, taken on day 0 of AZD1222 vaccination. This sequence joins TRBV30 and TRBJ2-7; 10 bases line up with TRBD2. The TCR originated in an adult in good health. DNA for the CDR3: TGTGCCTGGAGTGTACTGGAGCGGGAGGGCCACTACGAGCAGTACTTC. This encodes CAWSVLEREGHYEQYF.